The clone carrying this T cell receptor beta chain was observed once. The same CDR3 arises from other DNA sequences in this sample as well. Trimming took 2 bases from V and 2 from J, leaving 7 bases between them. This CDR3 contains 13 residues. Per the germline V gene, CDR1 is MNHNS and CDR2 is SASEGT. This sample was included in a study of shared clonotypes between healthy human individuals. Without sorting, samples used 90 million or so PBMCs for genomic DNA. It was at deep level that the assay was run. The assay was immunoSEQ multiplex PCR, and TCRdb's table has in-frame clones only and misses some. This sample has around 500,000 clones, with roughly 83% found just once.

The receptor comes from a woman aged 40-49 years in good health. Some clones in this sample may be carry-over from other donors' samples. The chain carries TRBV6-1 and TRBJ2-7, with D possibly matching TRBD2 (5 bases). The sample taken for sequencing was PBMCs. The CDR3 reads CASSERGPYEQYF. For the CDR3, the DNA is TGTGCCAGCAGTGAAAGAGGGCCCTACGAGCAGTACTTC.